The 25 T cell receptor beta chains presented below share a single source sample, sequenced in a study of blood T cell repertoires in COVID-19. Only in-frame clones appear in the TCRdb table, and some are missing; sequencing was by immunoSEQ multiplex PCR. The data contain tens of thousands of clones, roughly 86% of them seen just once; the ten biggest clones take up roughly 3%. Material for sequencing was peripheral blood. Every receptor here comes from a man over 45 with active COVID-19.

The gene calls are TRBV13 and TRBJ2-3; D ambiguous. The germline gives CDR1 PRHDT, CDR2 FYEKMQ (reference sequence). This CDR3 spans 16 amino acids. V gave up 4 bases and J gave up 0 bases, with 14 bases separating them. The CDR3 loop reads CASSSWPSSSTDTQYF. The CDR3 coding sequence is TGTGCCAGCAGCTCCTGGCCGTCGTCTAGCACAGATACGCAGTATTTT.

This rearrangement joins TRBV27 to TRBJ1-2; 8 bases match TRBD1. The CDR3 runs 13 residues. Germline V CDR1 and CDR2: MNHEY, SMNVEV (reference sequence). V gave up 6 bases and J gave up 8 bases; unmatched junction bases: 8. This CDR3 is CASSHLTGEGYTF. DNA of the CDR3: TGTGCCAGCAGCCATTTGACAGGGGAGGGCTACACCTTC.

This clone was seen just once. The chain uses TRBV2 and TRBJ1-6; D is unresolved. V lost 5 bases and J lost 9, with 17 bases in between. Germline assignment: CDR1 SNHLY and CDR2 FYNNEI. This CDR3 comprises 15 residues. CDR3 sequence (DNA): TGTGCCAGCAGTTCAGGTCCATCGGTGGGTTCACCCCTCCACTTT. Translation gives CASSSGPSVGSPLHF.

Written as DNA, the CDR3 is TGTGCCAGCAGTAAGACTAGCGGGAGACGTAGCGGGGTCCTCAATGAGCAGTTCTTC. It is translated as CASSKTSGRRSGVLNEQFF. The genes are TRBV27 and TRBJ2-1, with 12 bases fitting TRBD2. CDR3 length: 19 residues. The V and J ends lost 5 bases and 6 bases, in that order; junction bases with no gene match: 17. Germline V gives CDR1 MNHEY, CDR2 SMNVEV (reference sequence).

The chain couples TRBV5-6 to TRBJ2-1, with 9 bases lining up with TRBD2. Germline CDR1 is SGHDT and CDR2 is YYEEEE. The V gene end was trimmed by 1 base and the J gene end by 5 bases; junction bases not matched to a gene: 10. This CDR3 comprises 17 residues. CDR3 coding DNA: TGTGCCAGCAGCTTGCTGATAGGGCGGGAGGGAGACAATGAGCAGTTCTTC. Amino acids: CASSLLIGREGDNEQFF. Variable domain in full (rest from reference TRBV5-6 and TRBJ2-1): DAGVTQSPTHLIKTRGQQVTLRCSPKSGHDTVSWYQQALGQGPQFIFQYYEEEERQRGNFPDRFSGHQFPNYSSELNVNALLLGDSALYLCASSLLIGREGDNEQFFGPGTRLTVL.

This sequence joins TRBV11-2 and TRBJ1-1; TRBD1 matches at 8 bases. After removal of 3 bases from V and 7 bases from J, the junction contained 13 bases not matched to a gene. This CDR3 comprises 16 residues. Germline-derived CDR1 and CDR2 are SGHAT and FQNNGV. CDR3 protein: CASSFTDDRGSSEAFF. In nucleotides, the CDR3 is TGTGCCAGCAGCTTTACTGACGACAGGGGTAGTAGTGAAGCTTTCTTT.

The gene calls are TRBV4-1 and TRBJ1-3; D ambiguous. The length of the CDR3 is 18 residues. V lost 0 bases and J lost 0, with 15 bases in between. Germline CDR1 reads MGHRA; CDR2 reads YSYEKL. This CDR3 is CASSQDGQIRFSGNTIYF. In DNA, the CDR3 is TGCGCCAGCAGCCAAGATGGGCAGATCAGGTTCTCTGGAAACACCATATATTTT.

V gene TRBV6-5 combines with J gene TRBJ1-2, with D possibly TRBD1 on 6 matching bases. The V and J ends lost 6 bases and 0 bases respectively, with 14 bases between them. The CDR3 is 15 amino acids. From germline, CDR1 is MNHEY and CDR2 SVGAGI. The CDR3 spells CASSVNRDTNYGYTF. DNA of the CDR3: TGTGCCAGCAGCGTAAACAGGGACACTAACTATGGCTACACCTTC.

The V and J genes are TRBV24-1 and TRBJ2-3; tentatively, D is TRBD2 (5 bases). The CDR3 is 15 amino acids. The germline gives CDR1 KGHDR, CDR2 SFDVKD. Trimming removed 2 bases at V and 5 bases at J, with 13 bases between. For the CDR3, the DNA is TGTGCCACCAGTGATTCAACGGGATGGGGAGATACGCAGTATTTT. Amino acids: CATSDSTGWGDTQYF.

This chain links TRBV6-5 with TRBJ1-2; TRBD1 agrees at 7 bases. Germline assignment: CDR1 MNHEY and CDR2 SVGAGI. CDR3 length equals 15 residues. V lost 6 bases to trimming and J lost 0 bases; unmatched junction nucleotides: 7. The CDR3 region is CASSARQGSNYGYTF. The CDR3, as DNA: TGTGCCAGCAGCGCCCGACAGGGATCTAACTATGGCTACACCTTC.

CDR3 DNA sequence: TGTGCCAGCTCACCCCGTGGGGGGTCGAGCTCTGGAAACACCATATATTTT. This gives the protein CASSPRGGSSSGNTIYF. The chain uses TRBV18 and TRBJ1-3, with D possibly being TRBD1 (5 bases). Between the trimmed V and J ends, which lost 3 bases and 0 bases, there was a span of 15 bases. The CDR3 is 17 amino acids. The germline gives CDR1 KGHSH, CDR2 LQKENI.

The rearrangement uses TRBV6-5 and TRBJ1-2; D gene uncertain. The CDR3 consists of 13 residues. Trimming removed 4 bases at V and 3 bases at J, with 9 bases between. The germline V gene has CDR1 MNHEY and CDR2 SVGAGI. The CDR3, as DNA: TGTGCCAGCAGTTTCGACGGGGACTATGGCTACACCTTC. It encodes CASSFDGDYGYTF.

The chain combines TRBV5-5 with TRBJ1-2; TRBD1 matches at 11 bases. This CDR3 has 14 amino acids. V gave up 4 bases and J gave up 6 bases; unmatched junction bases: 5. The germline CDR1 and CDR2 sequences are SGHKS and YYEKEE (reference sequence). The CDR3 loop is CASSRDRGSNGYTF. DNA for the CDR3: TGTGCCAGCAGCCGGGACAGGGGGAGCAATGGCTACACCTTC.

J is TRBJ1-6 and V is TRBV7-8; D may be TRBD1 (5 bases). V gave up 3 bases and J gave up 5 bases, with 20 bases separating them. This CDR3 has 18 residues. Germline CDR1 reads SGHVS; CDR2 reads FQNEAQ. The CDR3 loop is CASSFWGGRRSNNSPLHF. In DNA form, the CDR3 reads TGTGCCAGCAGCTTTTGGGGGGGACGACGGTCAAATAATTCACCCCTCCACTTT.

The J gene is TRBJ2-5, the V gene TRBV30, with 10 bases identical to TRBD2. The CDR3 length is 15 residues. The junction had 5 bases not matched to a gene; V was cut back by 2 bases and J by 2 bases. Germline assignment: CDR1 GTSNPN and CDR2 SVGIG (reference sequence). CDR3 sequence (DNA): TGTGCCTGGAGTATACCAGCGGGAGGGCAAGAGACCCAGTACTTC. It specifies CAWSIPAGGQETQYF.

The V and J genes are TRBV9 and TRBJ1-2; no clear D gene. The CDR3 consists of 15 residues. Trimming took off 3 bases at V and 2 bases at J, with 14 bases between the two ends. Germline CDR1 SGDLS, CDR2 YYNGEE. CDR3 protein: CASSASTGLNYGYTF. CDR3 in DNA: TGTGCCAGCAGCGCCTCGACCGGACTGAACTATGGCTACACCTTC.

This clone was seen once. The rearrangement links TRBV16 to TRBJ1-2; D is undetermined. V was clipped by 0 bases and J by 0 bases, with 8 bases between them. CDR1 and CDR2 from the germline V gene are KGHSY and FQNENV. The CDR3 has 15 amino acids. CDR3 amino acids: CASSQSRTANYGYTF. CDR3 DNA sequence: TGTGCCAGCAGCCAATCAAGGACTGCTAACTATGGCTACACCTTC.

The J gene is TRBJ2-7, the V gene TRBV19, with a weak D call TRBD2 (6 bases). Germline values: CDR1 LNHDA, CDR2 SQIVND (reference sequence). The length of the CDR3 is 14 residues. V was clipped by 2 bases and J by 2 bases, with 10 bases between them. The CDR3 DNA reads TGTGCCAGTAGTATAAAAGCGGGTACCTACGAGCAGTACTTC. This codes for CASSIKAGTYEQYF.

The chain links TRBV5-4 to TRBJ2-1; 7 bases are a match to TRBD2. V lost 6 bases, J lost 0 bases, and 6 bases stayed unmatched. Germline CDR1 reads SGHNT; CDR2 reads YYREEE (reference sequence). CDR3 length: 15 residues. The CDR3 spells CASKLSGFSYNEQFF. The CDR3 nucleotides read TGTGCCAGCAAACTTAGCGGGTTCTCCTACAATGAGCAGTTCTTC.

This clone has a handful of counts. The chain carries TRBV5-3 and TRBJ2-7; 9 bases match TRBD2. TRBV5-3 is recorded as an ORF, its role being uncertain. CDR3 length equals 18 residues. Trimming cost V 3 bases and J 4 bases; bases outside gene matches: 17. CDR3 sequence (DNA): TGTGCCAGAAGCTCAGATCGGACTCGGCGGGAGGGCCAGTACGAGCAGTACGTC. It yields the protein CARSSDRTRREGQYEQYV.

This sequence joins TRBV19 and TRBJ1-2; TRBD1 might be the D (5 bases). The germline gives CDR1 LNHDA, CDR2 SQIVND (reference sequence). The CDR3 has 13 amino acids. The germline V and J ends were trimmed by 3 bases and 4 bases, with 9 bases remaining between them. CDR3 coding DNA: TGTGCCAGTAGTATGACAGTAGCCTATGGCTACACCTTC. Translated, it gives CASSMTVAYGYTF.

The chain employs TRBV24-1 and TRBJ2-7; 7 positions match TRBD1. CDR1 is KGHDR, CDR2 SFDVKD, per germline. Losses at the gene ends were 4 bases for V and 6 bases for J; bases not matched to a gene: 11. This CDR3 comprises 15 residues. The CDR3 loop reads CATSETYNRGFEQYV. In DNA, the CDR3 is TGTGCCACCAGTGAAACGTATAACAGGGGCTTCGAGCAGTACGTC.

This clone was detected once. The chain couples TRBV4-1 to TRBJ1-3, with D possibly TRBD1 on 6 matching bases. In germline, CDR1 is MGHRA, CDR2 YSYEKL. This CDR3 contains 17 residues. Between the trimmed V and J ends, which lost 0 bases and 0 bases, there was a span of 12 bases. DNA for the CDR3: TGCGCCAGCAGCCAAGATGGTTCGGACAGCTCTGGAAACACCATATATTTT. It encodes CASSQDGSDSSGNTIYF.

The chain joins TRBV5-6 to TRBJ1-1; TRBD1 agrees at 7 bases. The CDR3 length is 15 residues. V lost 4 bases and J lost 0; bases outside the gene matches: 6. Germline CDR1 SGHDT, CDR2 YYEEEE. The CDR3 nucleotides read TGTGCCAGCAGCCGCCGACAGGGTATGAACACTGAAGCTTTCTTT. Its protein is CASSRRQGMNTEAFF.

This chain connects TRBV6-4 to TRBJ2-3; 8 bases align to TRBD2. Germline V gene data show CDR1 as MRHNA and CDR2 as SNTAGT. The CDR3 has 14 residues. After removal of 2 bases from V and 4 bases from J, the junction contained 2 bases not matched to a gene. In nucleotides, the CDR3 is TGTGCCAGCAGTGACAGCGGGGGTTCAGATACGCAGTATTTT. Amino acid sequence: CASSDSGGSDTQYF.